The rows below give T cell receptor beta chains drawn from one sample of a study of T cell responses to AZD1222 COVID-19 vaccine. The assay was immunoSEQ multiplex PCR, and TCRdb's table has in-frame clones only and misses some. This repertoire shows 100,000 to 150,000 clones, over 75% found once; its top ten account for about 7.1%. Sequenced here: peripheral blood, sampled on day 0 of AZD1222 vaccination. The origin of the receptors is an adult in good health. The CDR3 runs from the conserved cysteine through the conserved F or W. The order of the fields is V gene, D gene, J gene, clone size, CDR3 DNA, CDR3 protein. D genes are given only for firm matches. The listing skips clone size in some rows; elsewhere it reads once, few, many or a size class.

v_gene: TRBV5-6
d_gene: TRBD1
j_gene: TRBJ1-1
abundance: .
CDR3nt: TGTGCCAGCAGCTTGGGGGGACAGTTTTACACTGAAGCTTTCTTT
CDR3aa: CASSLGGQFYTEAFF

v_gene: TRBV7-3
d_gene: .
j_gene: TRBJ1-1
abundance: .
CDR3nt: TGTGCCAGCAGCTTAGACGGGGAGCCGAACACTGAAGCTTTCTTT
CDR3aa: CASSLDGEPNTEAFF

v_gene: TRBV5-5
d_gene: .
j_gene: TRBJ1-3
abundance: .
CDR3nt: TGTGCCAGCAGCTTGGGGTACAGCTCTGGAAACACCATATATTTT
CDR3aa: CASSLGYSSGNTIYF

v_gene: TRBV15
d_gene: TRBD2
j_gene: TRBJ2-5
abundance: .
CDR3nt: TGTGCCACCAGCCGGCCAGCGGGGGCCCGGTCAGAGACCCAGTACTTC
CDR3aa: CATSRPAGARSETQYF

v_gene: TRBV7-9
d_gene: TRBD1
j_gene: TRBJ2-6
abundance: .
CDR3nt: TGTGCCAGCAGCCAGCGACAGGGTCCGGGGGCCAACGTCCTGACTTTC
CDR3aa: CASSQRQGPGANVLTF

v_gene: TRBV4-3
d_gene: .
j_gene: TRBJ2-7
abundance: .
CDR3nt: TGCGCCAGCAGCCCCGGGACGCTTTACGAGCAGTACTTC
CDR3aa: CASSPGTLYEQYF

v_gene: TRBV19
d_gene: .
j_gene: TRBJ1-1
abundance: .
CDR3nt: TGTGCCAGTAAAGGAGCCGGCTGGCACACTGAAGCTTTCTTT
CDR3aa: CASKGAGWHTEAFF

v_gene: TRBV9
d_gene: .
j_gene: TRBJ1-4
abundance: .
CDR3nt: TGTGCCAGCAGCGTAGCCCCAGACGTGGTAGGGGAAAAACTGTTTTTT
CDR3aa: CASSVAPDVVGEKLFF

v_gene: TRBV9
d_gene: .
j_gene: TRBJ2-7
abundance: .
CDR3nt: TGTGCCAGCAGCCCGCAGACAGGCGCTAGCTACGAGCAGTACTTC
CDR3aa: CASSPQTGASYEQYF

v_gene: TRBV20-1
d_gene: .
j_gene: TRBJ1-1
abundance: .
CDR3nt: TGCAGTGCTAGAAGAGGGTATGGAGCTTTCTTT
CDR3aa: CSARRGYGAFF

v_gene: TRBV29-1
d_gene: TRBD1
j_gene: TRBJ1-1
abundance: .
CDR3nt: TGCAGCGTTGAGGGACAGGGGGCAGGCACTGAAGCTTTCTTT
CDR3aa: CSVEGQGAGTEAFF

v_gene: TRBV25-1
d_gene: .
j_gene: TRBJ1-6
abundance: .
CDR3nt: TGTGCCAGCGCGGGAACCAATAACTATAATTCACCCCTCCACTTT
CDR3aa: CASAGTNNYNSPLHF

v_gene: TRBV28
d_gene: TRBD1
j_gene: TRBJ1-2
abundance: .
CDR3nt: TGTGCCAGCAGCGAGCTGGGGACAGGCTCGCGCGGCTACACCTTC
CDR3aa: CASSELGTGSRGYTF

v_gene: TRBV10-3
d_gene: .
j_gene: TRBJ2-6
abundance: .
CDR3nt: TGTGCCATCAGTGAGTTCCAGGCCGCAAGGTCTGGGGCCAACGTCCTGACTTTC
CDR3aa: CAISEFQAARSGANVLTF

v_gene: TRBV30
d_gene: .
j_gene: TRBJ1-4
abundance: .
CDR3nt: TGTGCCTTGGACGGAACCGCAACTAATGAAAAACTGTTTTTT
CDR3aa: CALDGTATNEKLFF

v_gene: TRBV28
d_gene: .
j_gene: TRBJ1-1
abundance: .
CDR3nt: TGTGCCAGCAGTTACGCAGGCGGCAACACTGAAGCTTTCTTT
CDR3aa: CASSYAGGNTEAFF

v_gene: TRBV18
d_gene: .
j_gene: TRBJ1-3
abundance: .
CDR3nt: TGTGCCAGCTCACCAAGTGCAGATACCCGCTCTGGAAACACCATATATTTT
CDR3aa: CASSPSADTRSGNTIYF

v_gene: TRBV7-9
d_gene: .
j_gene: TRBJ2-2
abundance: .
CDR3nt: TGTGCCCCCAGGAGTTACACCGGGGAGCTGTTTTTT
CDR3aa: CAPRSYTGELFF

v_gene: TRBV5-1
d_gene: .
j_gene: TRBJ2-7
abundance: .
CDR3nt: TGCGCCAGCAGCTTGGTCCCAGGGGCCTACGAGCAGTACTTC
CDR3aa: CASSLVPGAYEQYF

v_gene: TRBV5-1
d_gene: TRBD1
j_gene: TRBJ1-1
abundance: .
CDR3nt: TGCGCCAGCAGCTTGGCTCCCCAGGGGGGTGACACTGAAGCTTTCTTT
CDR3aa: CASSLAPQGGDTEAFF

v_gene: TRBV19
d_gene: .
j_gene: TRBJ1-2
abundance: .
CDR3nt: TGTGCCAGTAGTATAGTTCCAGGGAGGCATGGCTACACCTTC
CDR3aa: CASSIVPGRHGYTF

v_gene: TRBV7-9
d_gene: .
j_gene: TRBJ2-5
abundance: .
CDR3nt: TGTGCCAGCACCCCAGGAGGGGTTTGGGAGACCCAGTACTTC
CDR3aa: CASTPGGVWETQYF

v_gene: TRBV28
d_gene: .
j_gene: TRBJ1-6
abundance: .
CDR3nt: TGTGCCAGCAGTTTAATTGGGAATAATTCACCCCTCCACTTT
CDR3aa: CASSLIGNNSPLHF

v_gene: TRBV9
d_gene: .
j_gene: TRBJ1-1
abundance: many
CDR3nt: TGTGCCAGCAGCGTGTTAGACTCTGAAGCTTTCTTT
CDR3aa: CASSVLDSEAFF

v_gene: TRBV7-3
d_gene: TRBD1
j_gene: TRBJ1-5
abundance: .
CDR3nt: TGTGCCAGCAGCCTAATTCAGGGGGAGCTCAGCAATCAGCCCCAGCATTTT
CDR3aa: CASSLIQGELSNQPQHF

v_gene: TRBV9
d_gene: .
j_gene: TRBJ2-2
abundance: once
CDR3nt: TGTGCCAGCAATCAGAACACCGGGGAGCTGTTTTTT
CDR3aa: CASNQNTGELFF

v_gene: TRBV7-9
d_gene: .
j_gene: TRBJ1-2
abundance: .
CDR3nt: TGTGCCAGCGGTGACAGGTCGAAGGGCTACACCTTC
CDR3aa: CASGDRSKGYTF

v_gene: TRBV11-2
d_gene: .
j_gene: TRBJ1-1
abundance: once
CDR3nt: TGTGCCAGCAGCTTAGTGGGGACAATCGCTGAAGCTTTCTTT
CDR3aa: CASSLVGTIAEAFF

v_gene: TRBV6-2/TRBV6-3
d_gene: .
j_gene: TRBJ1-5
abundance: medium-sized
CDR3nt: TGTGCCAGCAGTGGACAGAAAAATCAGCCCCAGCATTTT
CDR3aa: CASSGQKNQPQHF

v_gene: TRBV19
d_gene: .
j_gene: TRBJ1-2
abundance: .
CDR3nt: TGTGCCAGTAGTCTGGACCCTCAAAGGCGCTATGGCTACACCTTC
CDR3aa: CASSLDPQRRYGYTF

v_gene: TRBV11-1
d_gene: TRBD1
j_gene: TRBJ2-1
abundance: .
CDR3nt: TGTGCCAGCAGAAAAGGGACAGCATTCCACAATGAGCAGTTCTTC
CDR3aa: CASRKGTAFHNEQFF

v_gene: TRBV4-3
d_gene: .
j_gene: TRBJ1-1
abundance: .
CDR3nt: TGCGCCAGCAGCCAAGTAACAGTCATGAACACTGAAGCTTTCTTT
CDR3aa: CASSQVTVMNTEAFF

v_gene: TRBV2
d_gene: TRBD2
j_gene: TRBJ2-5
abundance: .
CDR3nt: TGTGCCAGCAGTGTCCTCCCTGTACGGTTTAGCGGGGAGCTACAAGAGACCCAGTACTTC
CDR3aa: CASSVLPVRFSGELQETQYF

v_gene: TRBV7-3
d_gene: .
j_gene: TRBJ2-1
abundance: .
CDR3nt: TGTGCCAGCAGCTTAACGGCGGGAGAGCAGTTCTTC
CDR3aa: CASSLTAGEQFF

v_gene: TRBV4-2
d_gene: .
j_gene: TRBJ2-3
abundance: .
CDR3nt: TGTGCCAGCAGCCAAGATTGGGGGGCTAGCACAGATACGCAGTATTTT
CDR3aa: CASSQDWGASTDTQYF

v_gene: TRBV7-9
d_gene: .
j_gene: TRBJ1-1
abundance: .
CDR3nt: TGTGCCAGCAGCGGGCGACAGCTGAACACTGAAGCTTTCTTT
CDR3aa: CASSGRQLNTEAFF

v_gene: TRBV4-3
d_gene: TRBD1
j_gene: TRBJ1-2
abundance: .
CDR3nt: TGCGCCAGCAGCCAAGGGGGGACAGGTCATAACTATGGCTACACCTTC
CDR3aa: CASSQGGTGHNYGYTF

v_gene: TRBV7-6
d_gene: TRBD2
j_gene: TRBJ2-2
abundance: .
CDR3nt: TGTGCCAGCAGCCAACTAGCGGGGGGGCCTTATGACACCGGGGAGCTGTTTTTT
CDR3aa: CASSQLAGGPYDTGELFF

v_gene: TRBV6-5
d_gene: TRBD2
j_gene: TRBJ2-7
abundance: .
CDR3nt: TGTGCCAGCAGTTACTTTAGCGGGGGGTCTGGGTACGAGCAGTACTTC
CDR3aa: CASSYFSGGSGYEQYF

v_gene: TRBV27
d_gene: TRBD1
j_gene: TRBJ2-5
abundance: .
CDR3nt: TGTGCCAGCAGTCCGGGGACAGGGTGGATGGAGACCCAGTACTTC
CDR3aa: CASSPGTGWMETQYF

v_gene: TRBV24-1
d_gene: .
j_gene: TRBJ1-1
abundance: .
CDR3nt: TGTGCCACCGGAACAGGGACGAACACTGAAGCTTTCTTT
CDR3aa: CATGTGTNTEAFF